This TCR beta chain was identified during a study of beta chain bispecific antibodies for T cell cancers (TCRdb year 2021). In the study overall: After T cells from healthy donors were cocultured with bispecific antibodies and T cell leukemia lines, the researchers used TRBV sequencing of the cells that survived to measure how much each TRBV family was depleted. Surface TRBV12 (TRBV12-3) was expressed by Jurkat cells, and surface TRBV5-5 was expressed by HPB-ALL cells.

This clonotype has at least ten counts. There is no known antigen for this receptor. Base qualities are missing; no much larger clone stands one base away. For about 3 days, T cells were expanded from blood mononuclear cells using either the anti-CD3 antibody OKT3 or CD3/CD28 Dynabeads. The expanded T cells were grown in RPMI 1640 containing approximately 10% fetal bovine serum, recombinant human IL-2 (about 100 IU/ml) and IL-7 (around 5 ng/ml). Each coculture contained 5 x 10^4 normal T cells, 5 x 10^4 target cells and bispecific antibody in roughly 100 ul and was incubated for about 15 hours at 37 degrees C. Each bispecific antibody was composed of two single-chain variable fragments, which were expressed in a single-chain diabody format with a His tag. Healthy human donors supplied the effector T cells, with peripheral blood mononuclear cells isolated from leukapheresis samples using Ficoll density gradient centrifugation.

Unique molecular identifier barcodes were built into the libraries and used for clonotype quantification. Qiagen AllPrep DNA/RNA Micro kits were used to isolate total RNA, and an Agilent TapeStation was used to check RNA quality. TCR beta libraries were built by 5' RACE: cDNA synthesis followed by two PCR steps using TCR beta constant-region gene-specific primers. Sequencing of the TCR beta libraries was done on an Illumina MiSeq platform. As for the original processing: Reads were processed with MIGEC, MiXCR and VDJtools. Clonotype frequency was calculated as the fraction of unique molecular identifiers assigned to a given clonotype among all unique molecular identifiers in the sample. Nonfunctional TRBV genes classified in IMGT as pseudogenes or open reading frames, such as TRBV1, TRBV12-1 and TRBV21, were excluded. Using fastp at Q25 and MiXCR, TCRdb reprocessed the public reads and kept productive beta chains. For every CDR3 protein sequence, its rows merge into one entry that carries the most common genes and DNA. None of the V and J calls come from the authors' own analysis; TCRdb made them. Present in this sample are about 18,000 distinct CDR3 sequences, around 2.1% of which were seen just once. The top ten clonotypes cover about 7% of the sample.

CDR1 and CDR2, per the germline V gene, are MNHNS and SASEGT. Taken from cysteine to phenylalanine, the CDR3 has 15 residues. Only the CDR3 DNA is retained, 45 bases long and in frame from the first base. Relative to germline, V is 5 bases shorter and J is 2 bases shorter, with 13 bases between their ends. What the research found in general, with its limitations: Cross-reactivity of the anti-TRBV5-5 antibody with TRBV5-6 was attributed to high sequence similarity between the two genes. Leukemia cell line cells were mixed with normal T cells in each sequenced sample, and most of the targeted TRBV signal was derived from the leukemia cells rather than from the normal T cells.

The TCR originated in a human donor in good health. Some clones in this sample may be carry-over from other donors' samples. Sequences were obtained from healthy donor T cells cultured with leukemia cells. The sequence is built from TRBV6-1 and TRBJ1-3, with the D gene too uncertain to name. The CDR3 protein is CASSFLPTAGNTIYF. The DNA reads TGTGCCAGCAGTTTCCTACCGACCGCTGGAAACACCATATATTTT.